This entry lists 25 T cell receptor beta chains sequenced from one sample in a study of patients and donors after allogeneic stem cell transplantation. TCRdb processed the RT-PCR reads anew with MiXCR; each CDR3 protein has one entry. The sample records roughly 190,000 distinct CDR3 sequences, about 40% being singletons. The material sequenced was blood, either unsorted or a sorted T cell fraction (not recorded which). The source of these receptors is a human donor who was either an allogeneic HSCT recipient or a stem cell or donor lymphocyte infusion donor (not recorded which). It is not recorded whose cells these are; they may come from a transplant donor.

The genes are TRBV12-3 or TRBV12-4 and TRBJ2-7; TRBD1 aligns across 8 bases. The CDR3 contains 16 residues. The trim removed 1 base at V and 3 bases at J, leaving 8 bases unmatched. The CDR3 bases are TGTGCCAGCAGTTTAGAAACCGCCGGGACAGGCTACGAGCAGTACTTC. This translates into CASSLETAGTGYEQYF.

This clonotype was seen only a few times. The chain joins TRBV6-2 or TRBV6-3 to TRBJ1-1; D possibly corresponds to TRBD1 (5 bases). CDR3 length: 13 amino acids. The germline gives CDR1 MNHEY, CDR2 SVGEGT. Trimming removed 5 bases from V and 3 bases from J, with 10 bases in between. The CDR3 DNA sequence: TGTGCCAGCAGTGACGGGACTTACACTGAAGCTTTCTTT. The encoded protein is CASSDGTYTEAFF.

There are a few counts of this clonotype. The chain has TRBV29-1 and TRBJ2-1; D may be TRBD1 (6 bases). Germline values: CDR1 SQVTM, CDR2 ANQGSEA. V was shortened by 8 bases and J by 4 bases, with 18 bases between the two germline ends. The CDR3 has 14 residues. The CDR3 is CSWGLRRRYNEQFF. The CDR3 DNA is TGCAGCTGGGGGCTTAGGAGGAGGTACAATGAGCAGTTCTTC.

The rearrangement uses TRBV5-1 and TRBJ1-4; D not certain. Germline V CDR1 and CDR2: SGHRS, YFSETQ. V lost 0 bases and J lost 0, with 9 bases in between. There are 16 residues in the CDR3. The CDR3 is CASSLGTTATNEKLFF. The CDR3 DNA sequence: TGCGCCAGCAGCTTGGGAACAACTGCAACTAATGAAAAACTGTTTTTT.

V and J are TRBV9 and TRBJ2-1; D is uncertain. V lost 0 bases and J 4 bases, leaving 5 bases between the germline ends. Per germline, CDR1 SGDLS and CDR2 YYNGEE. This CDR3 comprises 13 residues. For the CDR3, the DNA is TGTGCCAGCAGCGTAGGGGATTACAATGAGCAGTTCTTC. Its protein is CASSVGDYNEQFF.

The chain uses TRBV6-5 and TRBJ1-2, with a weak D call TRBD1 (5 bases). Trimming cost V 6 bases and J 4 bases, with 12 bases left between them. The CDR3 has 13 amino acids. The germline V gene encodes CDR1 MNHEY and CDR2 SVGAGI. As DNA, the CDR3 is TGTGCCAGCAGCACCGGACAAGGCTATGGCTACACCTTC. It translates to CASSTGQGYGYTF.

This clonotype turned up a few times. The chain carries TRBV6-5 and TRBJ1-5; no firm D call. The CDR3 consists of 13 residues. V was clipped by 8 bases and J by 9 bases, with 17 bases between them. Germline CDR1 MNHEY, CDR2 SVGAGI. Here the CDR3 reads CASSQAGWRPQHF. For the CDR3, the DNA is TGTGCCAGCTCCCAAGCGGGGTGGAGGCCCCAGCATTTT.

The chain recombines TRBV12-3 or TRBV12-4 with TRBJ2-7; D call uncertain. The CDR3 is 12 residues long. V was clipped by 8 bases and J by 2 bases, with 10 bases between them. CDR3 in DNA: TGTGCCAGCCGCCTCTCGGCCTACGAGCAGTACTTC. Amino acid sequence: CASRLSAYEQYF.

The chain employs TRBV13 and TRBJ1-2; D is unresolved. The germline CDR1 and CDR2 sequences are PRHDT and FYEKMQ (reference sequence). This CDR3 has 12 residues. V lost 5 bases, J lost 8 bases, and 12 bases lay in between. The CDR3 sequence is CASSAGLGGYTF. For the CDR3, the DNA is TGTGCCAGCAGCGCCGGCCTCGGGGGCTACACCTTC.

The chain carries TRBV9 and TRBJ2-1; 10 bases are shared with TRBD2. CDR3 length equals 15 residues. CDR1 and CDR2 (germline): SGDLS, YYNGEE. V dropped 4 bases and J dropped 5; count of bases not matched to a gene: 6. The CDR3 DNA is TGTGCCAGCAGCCCGAGACTAGCGGGTAACAATGAGCAGTTCTTC. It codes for CASSPRLAGNNEQFF.

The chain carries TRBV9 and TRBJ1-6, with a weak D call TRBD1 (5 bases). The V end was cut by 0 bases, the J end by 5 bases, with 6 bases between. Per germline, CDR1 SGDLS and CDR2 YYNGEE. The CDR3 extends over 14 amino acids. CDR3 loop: CASSVGDHNSPLHF. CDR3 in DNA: TGTGCCAGCAGCGTAGGGGACCATAATTCACCCCTCCACTTT.

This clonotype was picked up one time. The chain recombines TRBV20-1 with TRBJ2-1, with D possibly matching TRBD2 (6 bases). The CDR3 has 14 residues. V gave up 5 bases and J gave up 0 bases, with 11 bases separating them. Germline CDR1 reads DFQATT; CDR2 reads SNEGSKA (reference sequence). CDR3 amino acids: CSAPTAGSYNEQFF. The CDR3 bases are TGCAGTGCTCCTACAGCGGGCTCCTACAATGAGCAGTTCTTC.

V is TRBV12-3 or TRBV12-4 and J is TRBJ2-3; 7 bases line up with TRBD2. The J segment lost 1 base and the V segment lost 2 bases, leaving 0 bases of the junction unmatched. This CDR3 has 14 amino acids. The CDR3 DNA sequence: TGTGCCAGCAGTTTAACTAGCGGCACAGATACGCAGTATTTT. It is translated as CASSLTSGTDTQYF.

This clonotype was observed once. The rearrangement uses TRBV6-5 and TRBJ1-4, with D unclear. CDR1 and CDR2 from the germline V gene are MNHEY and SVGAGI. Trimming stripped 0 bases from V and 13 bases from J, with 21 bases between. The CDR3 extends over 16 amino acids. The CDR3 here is CASSYSSSGYNVGLFF. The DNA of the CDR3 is TGTGCCAGCAGTTACTCGAGCTCAGGATACAATGTGGGACTGTTTTTT.

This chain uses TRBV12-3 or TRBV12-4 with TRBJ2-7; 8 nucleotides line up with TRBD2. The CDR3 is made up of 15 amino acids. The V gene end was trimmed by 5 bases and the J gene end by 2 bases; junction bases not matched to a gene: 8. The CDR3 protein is CASSSSGLGPYEQYF. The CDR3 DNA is TGTGCCAGCAGTAGCTCGGGACTAGGACCCTACGAGCAGTACTTC.

The CDR3 protein is CSARGPENTEAFF. CDR3 in DNA: TGCAGCGCCCGAGGGCCTGAAAACACTGAAGCTTTCTTT. V is TRBV29-1 and J is TRBJ1-1, with D unclear. The CDR3 consists of 13 residues. Germline V CDR1 and CDR2: SQVTM, ANQGSEA. Trimming left V 7 bases short and J 2 bases short, with 14 bases between.

The CDR3 DNA is TGCGCCAGCAGCTTGCGCGGGGGCGCTGACTATGGCTACACCTTC. Translation: CASSLRGGADYGYTF. The J gene is TRBJ1-2, the V gene TRBV5-1, with D perhaps TRBD1 (6 bases). Trimming took off 1 base at V and 3 bases at J, with 13 bases between the two ends. The germline V gene has CDR1 SGHRS and CDR2 YFSETQ. This CDR3 contains 15 residues.

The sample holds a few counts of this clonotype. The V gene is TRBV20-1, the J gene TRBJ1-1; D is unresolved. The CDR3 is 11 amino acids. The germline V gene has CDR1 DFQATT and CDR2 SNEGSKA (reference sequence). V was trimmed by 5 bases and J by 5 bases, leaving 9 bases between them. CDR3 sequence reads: CSAYGLTEAFF. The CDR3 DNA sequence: TGCAGTGCTTATGGATTGACTGAAGCTTTCTTT.

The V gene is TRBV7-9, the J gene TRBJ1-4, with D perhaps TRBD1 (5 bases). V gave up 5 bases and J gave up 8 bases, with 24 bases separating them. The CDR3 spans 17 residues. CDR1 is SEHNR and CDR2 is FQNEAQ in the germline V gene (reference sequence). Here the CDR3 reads CASSPTTDSPFKEKLFF. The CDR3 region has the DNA TGTGCCAGCAGCCCCACCACTGACAGCCCGTTTAAGGAAAAACTGTTTTTT.

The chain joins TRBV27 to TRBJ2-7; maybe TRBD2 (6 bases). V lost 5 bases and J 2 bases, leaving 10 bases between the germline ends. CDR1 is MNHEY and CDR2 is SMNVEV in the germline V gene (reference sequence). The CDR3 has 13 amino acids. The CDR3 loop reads CASSPRLAYEQYF. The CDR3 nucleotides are TGTGCCAGCAGTCCAAGACTAGCCTACGAGCAGTACTTC.

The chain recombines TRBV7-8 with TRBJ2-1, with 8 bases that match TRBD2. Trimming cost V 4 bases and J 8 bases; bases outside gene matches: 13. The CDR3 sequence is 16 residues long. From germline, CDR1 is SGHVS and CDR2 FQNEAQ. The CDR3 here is CASSSRAGVGVHEQFF. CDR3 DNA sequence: TGTGCCAGCAGCTCCAGAGCGGGAGTAGGGGTTCATGAGCAGTTCTTC.

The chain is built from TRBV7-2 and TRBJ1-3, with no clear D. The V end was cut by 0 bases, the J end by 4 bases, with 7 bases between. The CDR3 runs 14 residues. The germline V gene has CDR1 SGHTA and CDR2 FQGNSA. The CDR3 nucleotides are TGTGCCAGCAGCTTAGCGTCCAAGGGAAACACCATATATTTT. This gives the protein CASSLASKGNTIYF. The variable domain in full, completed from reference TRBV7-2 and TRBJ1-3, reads GAGVSQSPSNKVTEKGKDVELRCDPISGHTALYWYRQSLGQGLEFLIYFQGNSAPDKSGLPSDRFSAERTGGSVSTLTIQRTQQEDSAVYLCASSLASKGNTIYFGEGSWLTVV.

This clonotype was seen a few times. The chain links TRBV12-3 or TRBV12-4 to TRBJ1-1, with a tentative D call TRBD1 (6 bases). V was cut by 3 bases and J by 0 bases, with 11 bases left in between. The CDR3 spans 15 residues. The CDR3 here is CASSFLDRLNTEAFF. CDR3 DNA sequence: TGTGCCAGCAGTTTCCTGGACAGATTGAACACTGAAGCTTTCTTT.

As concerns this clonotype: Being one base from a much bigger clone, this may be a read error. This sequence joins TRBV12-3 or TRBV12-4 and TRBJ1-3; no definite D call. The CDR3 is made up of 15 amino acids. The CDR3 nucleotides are TGTGCCAGCAGTTCCCGCAGGCTCCTGGGAAACCCCATATATTTT. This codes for CASSSRRLLGNPIYF.

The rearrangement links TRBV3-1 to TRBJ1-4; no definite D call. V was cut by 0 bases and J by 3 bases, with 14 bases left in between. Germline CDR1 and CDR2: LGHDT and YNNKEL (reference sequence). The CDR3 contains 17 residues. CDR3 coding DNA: TGTGCCAGCAGCCAAGAGCCCCCGGCGGCTGCTAATGAAAAACTGTTTTTT. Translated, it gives CASSQEPPAAANEKLFF.